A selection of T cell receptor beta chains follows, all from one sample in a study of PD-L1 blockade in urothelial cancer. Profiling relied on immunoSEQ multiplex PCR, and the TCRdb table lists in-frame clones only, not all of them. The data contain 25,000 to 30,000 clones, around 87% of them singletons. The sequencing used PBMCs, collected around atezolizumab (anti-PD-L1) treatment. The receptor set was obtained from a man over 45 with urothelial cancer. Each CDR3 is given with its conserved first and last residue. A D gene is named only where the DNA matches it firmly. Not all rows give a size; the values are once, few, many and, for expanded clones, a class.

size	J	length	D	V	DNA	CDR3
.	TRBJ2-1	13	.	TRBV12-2	TGTGCAAGTCGCTTAAGAGATGATGATGAGCAGTTCTTC	CASRLRDDDEQFF
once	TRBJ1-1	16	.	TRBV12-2	TGTGCAAGTCGCCCCGTACGCGGGTCAGGGGACACTGAAGCTTTCTTT	CASRPVRGSGDTEAFF
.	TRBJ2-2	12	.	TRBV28	TGTGCCAGCAGATCCGACACCGGGGAGCTGTTTTTT	CASRSDTGELFF
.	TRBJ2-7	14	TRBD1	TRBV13	TGTGCCAGCAGCGCACAGGGGGCGGTCTACGAGCAGTACTTC	CASSAQGAVYEQYF
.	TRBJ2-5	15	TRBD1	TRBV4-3	TGCGCCAGCAGCCAAGAACAGGGGGCTGCGGAGACCCAGTACTTC	CASSQEQGAAETQYF
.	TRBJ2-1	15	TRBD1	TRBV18	TGTGCCAGCTCACCAGCAGGGGGTCTCTACAATGAGCAGTTCTTC	CASSPAGGLYNEQFF
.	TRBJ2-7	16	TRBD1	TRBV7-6	TGTGCCAGCAGCTTACAACCGGACAGGGGGGGATCCGAGCAGTACTTC	CASSLQPDRGGSEQYF
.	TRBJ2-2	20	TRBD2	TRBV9	TGTGCCAGCAACATGATGGCCGGGACTAGCGGGAGGATCCGCACCGGGGAGCTGTTTTTT	CASNMMAGTSGRIRTGELFF
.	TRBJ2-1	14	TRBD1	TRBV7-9	TGTGCCAGCAGCTTAGGGGGACAGGGTAATGAGCAGTTCTTC	CASSLGGQGNEQFF
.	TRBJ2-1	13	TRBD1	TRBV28	TGTGCCACATGGACAGGGTCAGATGATGAGCAGTTCTTC	CATWTGSDDEQFF
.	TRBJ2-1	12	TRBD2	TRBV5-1	TGCGCCAGCAGCTTTGGGGGGGGTGAGCAGTTCTTC	CASSFGGGEQFF
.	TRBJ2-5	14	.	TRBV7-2	TGTGCCAGCAGCCATGGTGGCAACCTAGAGACCCAGTACTTC	CASSHGGNLETQYF
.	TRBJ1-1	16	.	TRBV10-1	TGCGCCAGCAGTGATGGGCTACGGGGGGTGGACACTGAAGCTTTCTTT	CASSDGLRGVDTEAFF
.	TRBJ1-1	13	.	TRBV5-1	TGCGCCAGCAGCTTGGGACAGCTAAATGAAGCTTTCTTT	CASSLGQLNEAFF
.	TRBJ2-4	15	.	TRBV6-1	TGTGCCAGCAGTGAGCTGGGGGGTGCCAAAAACATTCAGTACTTC	CASSELGGAKNIQYF
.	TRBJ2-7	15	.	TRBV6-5	TGTGCCAGCAGTTACCTTCTTACTAGTACCTACGAGCAGTACTTC	CASSYLLTSTYEQYF
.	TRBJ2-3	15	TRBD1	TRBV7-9	TGTGCCAGCAGCTCCGGGACAGGTTTTGCAGATACGCAGTATTTT	CASSSGTGFADTQYF